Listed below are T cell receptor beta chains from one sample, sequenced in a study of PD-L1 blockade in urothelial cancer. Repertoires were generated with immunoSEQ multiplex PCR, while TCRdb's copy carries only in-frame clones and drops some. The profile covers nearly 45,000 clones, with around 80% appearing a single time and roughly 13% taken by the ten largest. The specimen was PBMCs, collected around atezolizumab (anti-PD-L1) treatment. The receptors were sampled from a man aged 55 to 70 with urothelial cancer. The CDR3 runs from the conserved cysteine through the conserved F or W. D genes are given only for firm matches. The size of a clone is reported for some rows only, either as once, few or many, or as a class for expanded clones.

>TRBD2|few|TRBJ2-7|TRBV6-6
TGTGCCAGCAGTCGACGGCGGGGGGACGAGCAGTACTTC
CASSRRRGDEQYF
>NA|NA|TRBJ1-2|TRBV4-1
TGCGCCAGCAGCCAAGAACGCCAGGGCTATTATGGCTACACCTTC
CASSQERQGYYGYTF
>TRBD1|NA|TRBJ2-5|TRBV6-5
TGTGCCAGCAGACAAACAGGGGGCTCGGAGACCCAGTACTTC
CASRQTGGSETQYF
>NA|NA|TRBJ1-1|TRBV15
TGTGCCACCAGCAGACTGACAGGCGGAATGGCTGAAGCTTTCTTT
CATSRLTGGMAEAFF
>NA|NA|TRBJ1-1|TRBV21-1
TGTGCCAGCAGCAAAGACCCATTTGGTCCGGAGGCTTTCTTT
CASSKDPFGPEAFF
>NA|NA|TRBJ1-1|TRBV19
TGTGCCAGTAGTGGACAGTACACTGAAGCTTTCTTT
CASSGQYTEAFF
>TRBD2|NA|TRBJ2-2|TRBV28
TGTGCCAGCAGCCCGGCGGGCGGGGGGGCAGCCGGGGAGCTGTTTTTT
CASSPAGGGAAGELFF
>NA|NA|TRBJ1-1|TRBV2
TGTGCCAGCAGTGGGGGGGGCTCGGAGTTGACTGAAGCTTTCTTT
CASSGGGSELTEAFF
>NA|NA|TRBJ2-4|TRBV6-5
TGTGCCAGCAGCTCAAGGACAGTTCAGTACTTC
CASSSRTVQYF
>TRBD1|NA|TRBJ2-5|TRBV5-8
TGTGCCAGCACCCGTCAACAGGGGGAGACCCAGTACTTC
CASTRQQGETQYF